Sequencing of this T cell receptor beta chain was carried out in a study of blood T cell repertoires in COVID-19. Study-wide context: Samples of COVID-19 (acute and convalescent) were obtained from the United States, Italy and Spain. Sample material is recorded as cDNA or gDNA derived from T cells, B-cell-depleted T cells, or PBMCs.

Ages ranged from about 18 to 100 years, with residence in around 24 US areas. Germline assignment: CDR1 KGHDR and CDR2 SFDVKD. This CDR3 comprises 16 residues. The junction had 8 bases not matched to a gene; V was cut back by 4 bases and J by 4 bases. Per the original data handling: Amplified reference gene primers provided the basis for estimating nucleated cell counts. The assay was immunoSEQ multiplex PCR, and TCRdb's table has in-frame clones only and misses some. From that table come the V and J calls and clone size; the DNA was used to work out D and trimming. The table lists about 300,000 clones, around 90% of them singletons.

The clonotype comes from a woman between 18 and 29 years old with acute COVID-19. Sequencing used PBMCs or T cells enriched from blood (not recorded which). The chain carries TRBV24-1 and TRBJ1-2, with 10 nucleotides matching TRBD1. This CDR3 reads CATSDNGQGDGYGYTF. As DNA, the CDR3 is TGTGCCACCAGTGACAACGGACAGGGGGACGGCTATGGCTACACCTTC.